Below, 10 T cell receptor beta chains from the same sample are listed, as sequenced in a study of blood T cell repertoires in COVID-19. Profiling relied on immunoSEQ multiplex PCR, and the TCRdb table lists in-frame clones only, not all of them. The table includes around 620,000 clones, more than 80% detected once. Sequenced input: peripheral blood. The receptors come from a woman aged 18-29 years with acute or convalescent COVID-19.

This CDR3 reads CASGPGSAGLNEQFF. CDR3 nucleotide sequence: TGTGCTAGTGGTCCGGGGAGTGCGGGTCTCAATGAGCAGTTCTTC. V and J are TRBV12-5 and TRBJ2-1; D might be TRBD2 (5 bases). Deletions cut 5 bases from V and 6 bases from J, with 17 bases between. Germline V gives CDR1 LGHNT, CDR2 FRNRAP. The length of the CDR3 is 15 residues.

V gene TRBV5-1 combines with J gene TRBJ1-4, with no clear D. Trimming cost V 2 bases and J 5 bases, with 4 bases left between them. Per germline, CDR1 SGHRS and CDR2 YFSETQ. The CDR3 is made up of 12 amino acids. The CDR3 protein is CASSLTNEKLFF. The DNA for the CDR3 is TGCGCCAGCAGCTTAACAAATGAAAAACTGTTTTTT.

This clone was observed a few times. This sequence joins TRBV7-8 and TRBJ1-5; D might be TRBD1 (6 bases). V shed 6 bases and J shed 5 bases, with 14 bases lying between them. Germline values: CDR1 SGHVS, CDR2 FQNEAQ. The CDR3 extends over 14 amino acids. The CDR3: CASSTLGGDQPQHF. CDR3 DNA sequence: TGTGCCAGCAGTACCTTAGGGGGGGATCAGCCCCAGCATTTT.

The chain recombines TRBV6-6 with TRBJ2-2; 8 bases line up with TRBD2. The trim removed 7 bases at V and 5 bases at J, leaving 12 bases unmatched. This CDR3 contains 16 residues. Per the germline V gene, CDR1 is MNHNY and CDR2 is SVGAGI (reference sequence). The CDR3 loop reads CASTTPGGVLTGELFF. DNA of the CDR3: TGTGCCAGCACCACGCCGGGGGGGGTACTAACCGGGGAGCTGTTTTTT.

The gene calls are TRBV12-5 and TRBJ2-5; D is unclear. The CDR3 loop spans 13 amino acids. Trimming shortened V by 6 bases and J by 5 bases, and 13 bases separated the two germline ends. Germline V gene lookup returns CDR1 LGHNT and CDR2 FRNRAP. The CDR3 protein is CASGPEDRETQYF. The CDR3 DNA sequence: TGTGCTAGTGGCCCTGAAGATCGGGAGACCCAGTACTTC. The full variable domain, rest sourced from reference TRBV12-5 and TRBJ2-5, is DARVTQTPRHKVTEMGQEVTMRCQPILGHNTVFWYRQTMMQGLELLAYFRNRAPLDDSGMPKDRFSAEMPDATLATLKIQPSEPRDSAVYFCASGPEDRETQYFGPGTRLLVL.

The CDR3 here is CASRSLGNYGYTF. CDR3 nucleotide sequence: TGCGCCAGCAGGTCTCTCGGGAACTATGGCTACACCTTC. The gene calls are TRBV5-1 and TRBJ1-2; D is unclear. Germline V gives CDR1 SGHRS, CDR2 YFSETQ. This CDR3 is built from 13 residues. Trimming pared 5 bases from V and 2 bases from J, leaving 10 bases between.

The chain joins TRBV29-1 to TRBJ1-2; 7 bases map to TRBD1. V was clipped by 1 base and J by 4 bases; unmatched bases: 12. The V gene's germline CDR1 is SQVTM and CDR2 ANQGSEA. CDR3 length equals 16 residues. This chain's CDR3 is CSVEALTATGTYGYTF. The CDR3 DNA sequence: TGCAGCGTTGAAGCCCTGACCGCGACAGGGACCTATGGCTACACCTTC.

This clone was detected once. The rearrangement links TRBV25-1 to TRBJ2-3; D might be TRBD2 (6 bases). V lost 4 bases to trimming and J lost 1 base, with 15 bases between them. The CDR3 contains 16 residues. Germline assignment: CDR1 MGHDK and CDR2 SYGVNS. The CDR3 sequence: CASSGGEAGRTDTQYF. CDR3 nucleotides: TGTGCCAGCAGTGGGGGGGAGGCGGGGCGCACAGATACGCAGTATTTT.

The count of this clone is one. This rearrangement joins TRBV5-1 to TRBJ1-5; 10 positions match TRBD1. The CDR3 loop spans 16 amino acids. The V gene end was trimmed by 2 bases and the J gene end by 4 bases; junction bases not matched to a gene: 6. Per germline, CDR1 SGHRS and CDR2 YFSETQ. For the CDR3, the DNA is TGCGCCAGCAGCTTAGGGACAGGGGCTAAGAATCAGCCCCAGCATTTT. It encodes CASSLGTGAKNQPQHF. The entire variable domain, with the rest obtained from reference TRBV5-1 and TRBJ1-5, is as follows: KAGVTQTPRYLIKTRGQQVTLSCSPISGHRSVSWYQQTPGQGLQFLFEYFSETQRNKGNFPGRFSGRQFSNSRSEMNVSTLELGDSALYLCASSLGTGAKNQPQHFGDGTRLSIL.

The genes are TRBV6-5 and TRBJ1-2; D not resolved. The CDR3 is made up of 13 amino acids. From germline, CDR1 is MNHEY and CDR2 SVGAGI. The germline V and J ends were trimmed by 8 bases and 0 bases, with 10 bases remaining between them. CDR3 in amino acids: CASGRLANYGYTF. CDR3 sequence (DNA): TGTGCCAGCGGACGACTAGCTAACTATGGCTACACCTTC.